The 18 T cell receptor beta chains reported below all come from one sample, sequenced in a study of OX40 agonist ivuxolimab in advanced cancers. Generated by immunoSEQ multiplex PCR, the TCRdb table keeps only in-frame clones and is missing some. The table shows 70,000 to 95,000 clones, with around nine tenths occurring only once. This material consisted of CD4+ or CD8+ T cells sorted from blood, taken in a trial of the OX40 agonist ivuxolimab. Receptors were obtained from an adult with an advanced solid tumor such as melanoma, head and neck, liver or kidney cancer.

The chain joins TRBV18 to TRBJ2-1; D might be TRBD2 (7 bases). Germline CDR1 is KGHSH and CDR2 is LQKENI. CDR3 length: 12 residues. With 4 bases removed from V and 10 bases from J, the gap between germline ends came to 11 bases. The DNA for the CDR3 is TGTGCCAGCTCACAGGCGGGGGCCGAGCAGTTCTTC. As protein: CASSQAGAEQFF.

The chain links TRBV7-9 to TRBJ2-1; TRBD1 matches at 7 bases. Losses at the gene ends were 5 bases for V and 3 bases for J; bases not matched to a gene: 7. CDR1 and CDR2 (germline): SEHNR, FQNEAQ (reference sequence). The CDR3 totals 15 residues. The DNA for the CDR3 is TGTGCCAGCAGCCAACTGGACAGGATCTACAATGAGCAGTTCTTC. It codes for CASSQLDRIYNEQFF. The full variable domain, with the rest looked up from reference TRBV7-9 and TRBJ2-1, is DTGVSQNPRHKITKRGQNVTFRCDPISEHNRLYWYRQTLGQGPEFLTYFQNEAQLEKSRLLSDRFSAERPKGSFSTLEIQRTEQGDSAMYLCASSQLDRIYNEQFFGPGTRLTVL.

This clone has only a few counts. This rearrangement joins TRBV19 to TRBJ1-5, with D uncertain. The CDR3 is 14 amino acids. The V gene's germline CDR1 is LNHDA and CDR2 SQIVND (reference sequence). V was clipped by 6 bases and J by 4 bases, with 13 bases between them. The CDR3 reads CASREWAENQPQHF. The DNA of the CDR3 is TGTGCCAGTAGGGAGTGGGCGGAGAATCAGCCCCAGCATTTT.

The chain employs TRBV9 and TRBJ2-6; no clear D gene. CDR3 length: 15 amino acids. V was pared by 1 base and J by 8 bases, with 13 bases between. The germline gives CDR1 SGDLS, CDR2 YYNGEE. CDR3 DNA sequence: TGTGCCAGCAGCGTATGGTACACCCCGACCAACGTCCTGACTTTC. Encoded protein: CASSVWYTPTNVLTF.

The rearrangement links TRBV6-5 to TRBJ2-7; 16 nucleotides align to TRBD2. Trimming took 2 bases from V and 2 from J; bases not matched to a gene: 0. The CDR3 extends over 16 amino acids. Germline V gene lookup returns CDR1 MNHEY and CDR2 SVGAGI. This CDR3 is CASSYGTSGRAYEQYF. The CDR3 DNA reads TGTGCCAGCAGTTACGGGACTAGCGGGAGGGCCTACGAGCAGTACTTC.

The sample holds one count of this clone. The CDR3 nucleotides read TGTGCCAGCAGTTACCGGGACAGCGGCGATGAAAAACTGTTTTTT. This sequence encodes CASSYRDSGDEKLFF. The V and J genes are TRBV6-6 and TRBJ1-4, with 7 bases identical to TRBD1. Trimming cost V 2 bases and J 6 bases; bases outside gene matches: 6. The CDR3 covers 15 residues. Germline V gives CDR1 MNHNY, CDR2 SVGAGI (reference sequence).

V usage is TRBV9 and J usage is TRBJ2-3; 10 bases map to TRBD2. Germline CDR1 is SGDLS and CDR2 is YYNGEE. The CDR3 consists of 16 residues. Trimming removed 0 bases from V and 3 bases from J; junction bases left unmatched: 4. CDR3 sequence reads: CASSVGLAGPTDTQYF. CDR3 DNA: TGTGCCAGCAGCGTAGGACTAGCGGGCCCTACAGATACGCAGTATTTT.

J is TRBJ2-7 and V is TRBV4-1, with TRBD2 identical over 12 bases. The CDR3 is 15 amino acids. Germline-derived CDR1 and CDR2 are MGHRA and YSYEKL. J gave up 6 bases and V 2 bases, and 5 bases lay outside the gene matches. The CDR3, as DNA: TGCGCCAGCAGCCAATTGACTAGCGGGAGTTCCGAGCAGTACTTC. It encodes CASSQLTSGSSEQYF.

The CDR3 DNA follows: TGTGCCAGCAGTTACTCGACCCGGAACTATGGCTACACCTTC. It is translated as CASSYSTRNYGYTF. V and J are TRBV6-5 and TRBJ1-2; D is uncertain. The CDR3 length is 14 residues. The germline CDR1 and CDR2 sequences are MNHEY and SVGAGI. The V gene lost 0 bases and the J gene lost 2 bases, with 7 bases spanning the gap.

This clone was counted only a few times. The rearrangement uses TRBV2 and TRBJ2-7; 10 bases align to TRBD1. The V and J ends lost 5 bases and 7 bases, in that order; junction bases with no gene match: 8. CDR3 size: 14 residues. Germline CDR1 is SNHLY and CDR2 is FYNNEI. CDR3 protein: CASSSGTGVGEQYF. In DNA form, the CDR3 reads TGTGCCAGCAGTTCCGGGACAGGGGTTGGGGAGCAGTACTTC.

The genes are TRBV11-2 and TRBJ2-1, with a weak D call TRBD2 (5 bases). The CDR3 consists of 13 residues. Germline CDR1 SGHAT, CDR2 FQNNGV. V lost 0 bases to trimming and J lost 15 bases, with 15 bases between them. CDR3 loop: CASSLEGVGFLFF. Here the CDR3 DNA reads TGTGCCAGCAGCTTAGAGGGAGTAGGCTTTTTGTTCTTC.

The V gene is TRBV5-1, the J gene TRBJ1-5, with a tentative D call TRBD1 (5 bases). V was pared by 0 bases and J by 4 bases, with 11 bases between. From germline, CDR1 is SGHRS and CDR2 YFSETQ. The CDR3 is made up of 15 amino acids. CDR3 sequence: CASSLGSGSNQPQHF. The CDR3 DNA sequence: TGCGCCAGCAGCTTGGGTTCAGGGAGTAATCAGCCCCAGCATTTT.

Written as DNA, the CDR3 is TGTGCCAGTAGGACGCAGGGGGGGACCGGGGAGCTGTTTTTT. This codes for CASRTQGGTGELFF. This sequence joins TRBV19 and TRBJ2-2, with D perhaps matching TRBD1 or TRBD2 (7 bases each). V was trimmed by 6 bases and J by 5 bases, leaving 13 bases between them. CDR3 length equals 14 residues. From germline, CDR1 is LNHDA and CDR2 SQIVND (reference sequence).

Only one count was recorded for this clone. V usage is TRBV19 and J usage is TRBJ2-7; 8 nucleotides line up with TRBD1. The germline gives CDR1 LNHDA, CDR2 SQIVND (reference sequence). The CDR3 runs 14 residues. V lost 7 bases to trimming and J lost 2 bases; unmatched junction nucleotides: 7. The CDR3 DNA is TGTGCCAGTACCTCGGACAGGGCCGCCTACGAGCAGTACTTC. Translated, it gives CASTSDRAAYEQYF.

The chain uses TRBV5-1 and TRBJ2-5; TRBD1 aligns across 8 bases. The trim removed 5 bases at V and 2 bases at J, leaving 5 bases unmatched. In germline, CDR1 is SGHRS, CDR2 YFSETQ. This CDR3 has 14 residues. CDR3 sequence (DNA): TGCGCCAGCAGTCACGGGACAGGACAAGAGACCCAGTACTTC. Translating it yields CASSHGTGQETQYF.

The count of this clone is one. The chain uses TRBV15 and TRBJ2-3; D possibly corresponds to TRBD1 (6 bases). This CDR3 contains 14 residues. V was shortened by 5 bases and J by 0 bases, with 9 bases between the two germline ends. Germline V CDR1 and CDR2: LNHNV, YYDKDF (reference sequence). The DNA for the CDR3 is TGTGCCACCAGCCCCGGACAGAGCACAGATACGCAGTATTTT. This sequence encodes CATSPGQSTDTQYF.

This rearrangement joins TRBV7-9 to TRBJ1-1; tentative D call: TRBD1 (5 bases). Germline CDR1 is SEHNR and CDR2 is FQNEAQ (reference sequence). The CDR3 length is 13 residues. Trimming pared 5 bases from V and 1 base from J, leaving 8 bases between. The CDR3 nucleotides read TGTGCCAGCAGCCCCGGACAGAACACTGAAGCTTTCTTT. Amino acid sequence: CASSPGQNTEAFF.

This sequence joins TRBV12-5 and TRBJ2-4, with TRBD2 as a possible D gene (7 bases). Between the trimmed V and J ends, which lost 6 bases and 3 bases, there was a span of 24 bases. Germline loops: CDR1 LGHNT, CDR2 FRNRAP. The CDR3 covers 18 residues. The DNA for the CDR3 is TGTGCTAGTGGCCGATATCCAAGGGGGGGGAATGTCAAAAACATTCAGTACTTC. This gives the protein CASGRYPRGGNVKNIQYF.